This record concerns one T cell receptor (beta chain) sequence. Only a few counts were recorded for this clonotype. The antigen it recognizes is unknown. It has no much larger one-base neighbor in the sample; base qualities were not kept. Sequencing was performed on an Illumina NovaSeq 6000. TCRalpha and TCRbeta cDNA libraries were constructed by 5'RACE with constant-segment primers, with sample barcodes and unique molecular identifiers being introduced. RNA was extracted from every sample with Trizol reagent. The libraries were amplified in two PCR steps, and the second step added a second sample barcode and Illumina TruSeq adapters. Libraries were sequenced on an Illumina NovaSeq with 2 x 150 bp paired-end reads. As for the original processing: Reads were demultiplexed and collapsed into UMI-guided consensus sequences with migec v1.2.7. With mixcr v2.1.11, UMI consensuses were aligned to TRA and TRB V and J templates and assembled into clonotypes. Expanded or contracted clonotypes were those called significant by both edgeR and NoisET, with noise models trained on biological replicates. edgeR calls used a false discovery rate-adjusted p below 0.01 and a log2 fold-change threshold of 1. As an exploratory analysis of dynamics, max-normalized trajectories of the 1000 most abundant clonotypes were examined with PCA combined with hierarchical clustering. Separately sequenced CD4+ and CD8+ repertoires were used to assign the CD4 or CD8 phenotype of responding clones. Using fastp at Q25 and MiXCR, TCRdb reprocessed the public reads and kept productive beta chains. Each entry merges the rows of one CDR3 protein and shows their most common DNA and genes. The V and J calls were not made by the authors but by TCRdb's processing. In this sample the table shows 300,000 to 400,000 distinct CDR3 sequences, under 25% of which occur a single time. The ten largest clones capture about 12% of the sample.

V is reduced by 5 bases and J by 1 base, leaving a spacing of 11 bases between them. CDR1 and CDR2 are drawn from the germline V gene: MDHEN, SYDVKM. Including the terminal cysteine and phenylalanine, the CDR3 comprises 14 residues. The entry retains the CDR3 DNA only, 42 bases that are in frame from base 1. These data belong to a study of T-cell memory formation after mild COVID-19 (TCRdb year 2021). In terms of the full investigation: Most TCR sequence clusters were specific to one of the two donors. In a couple of donors, T-cell clones that expanded and contracted after mild COVID-19 were followed by sequencing TCRalpha and TCRbeta repertoires longitudinally. The cohort was made up of two young adult volunteers, one female and one male, who were previously healthy.

Ficoll-Paque density gradient centrifugation was the method used to isolate PBMCs. What the study reported, not specific to this receptor: SARS-CoV-2 specificity was not confirmed for the second-wave clones peaking on day 37. Contracting CD4+ clones appeared mostly in the CM and EM memory subsets, whereas CD8+ clones were enriched in EMRA. Some responding clones were detected in pre-infection memory, which suggested that pre-existing cross-reactive memory T cells had joined the SARS-CoV-2 response. Clones that contracted from day 15 to 85 showed balanced CD4/CD8 phenotypes, whereas a second wave of clones that expanded from day 15 to 37 leaned towards CD4+. The study covered only two mild cases, and larger cohorts including severe cases with pre-infection samples were considered necessary.

The sequenced material came from PBMCs or a T cell subset sorted from them (not recorded which). Recombination linked TRBV28 to TRBJ1-1; no D gene can be assigned with confidence. The sequence derives from an adult woman who had mild COVID-19 (a few samples of this study predate the infection). The sample titles of this study are shuffled in the database, so cell type and time point are left out; the donor was told from shared clones. The nucleotide sequence reads TGTGCCAGCAGTAAGCGGGGTGCGAACACTGAAGCTTTCTTT. Its amino acids are CASSKRGANTEAFF.